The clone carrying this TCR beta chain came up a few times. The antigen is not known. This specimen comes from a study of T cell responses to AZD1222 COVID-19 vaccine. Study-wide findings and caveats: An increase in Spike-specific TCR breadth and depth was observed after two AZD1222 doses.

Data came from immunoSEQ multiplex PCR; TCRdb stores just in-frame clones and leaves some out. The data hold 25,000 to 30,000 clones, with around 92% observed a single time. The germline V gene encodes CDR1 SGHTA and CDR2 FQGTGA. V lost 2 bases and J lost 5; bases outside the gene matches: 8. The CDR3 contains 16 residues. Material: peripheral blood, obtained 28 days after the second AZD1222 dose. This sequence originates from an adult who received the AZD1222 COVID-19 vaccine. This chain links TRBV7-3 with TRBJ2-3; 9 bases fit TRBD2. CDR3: CASSLHVLAGQDTQYF. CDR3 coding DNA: TGTGCCAGCAGCTTACACGTCCTAGCGGGACAAGATACGCAGTATTTT. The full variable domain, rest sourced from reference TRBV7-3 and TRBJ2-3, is GAGVSQTPSNKVTEKGKYVELRCDPISGHTALYWYRQSLGQGPEFLIYFQGTGAADDSGLPNDRFFAVRPEGSVSTLKIQRTERGDSAVYLCASSLHVLAGQDTQYFGPGTRLTVL.